Given below is one TCR beta chain in context. Antigen unknown. Assay: immunoSEQ multiplex PCR; the TCRdb copy retains only in-frame clones and omits some. The repertoire has fewer than 50,000 clones, about 78% of them found once; the top ten carry about 7.2%. The CDR3 consists of 14 residues. Trimming removed 1 base from V and 5 bases from J, with 10 bases in between. Germline V CDR1 and CDR2: SGHTA, FQGNSA. These data originate in a study of early stage breast cancer tumors. Study results and limitations: Commonly generated sequences made up most enriched TCRB sequences shared between patients. Tumors had around 2.5-fold higher T cell density than normal breast. In about 90% of the 16 patients, blood comparison separated tumor from normal breast. Chain pairing and CD4, CD8 or FOXP3 expression were not captured.

The sample consisted of blood. This clonotype was sampled from a person between 50 and 60 years old with breast cancer. V gene TRBV7-2 combines with J gene TRBJ2-3; TRBD2 is a possible D gene (5 bases). The CDR3 loop reads CASSLGGILDTQYF. The DNA of the CDR3 is TGTGCCAGCAGCTTAGGAGGGATTCTAGATACGCAGTATTTT.